The present T cell receptor beta chain was sequenced within a study of monozygotic twins with inflammatory bowel disease. Template-switch reactions added UMIs with a 6-nucleotide sample barcode. For each CDR3 protein, TCRdb gives one entry from its re-call of the 5' RACE reads, without DNA. The sample table sets out roughly 200,000 distinct CDR3 sequences. The CDR3 runs to 14 residues. This TCR was sampled from a human donor with ulcerative colitis or Crohn's disease, or a healthy co-twin of an affected twin (not recorded which). This chain connects TRBV12-3 or TRBV12-4 to TRBJ1-5; TCRdb calls TRBD1, which cannot be checked without DNA. Material for sequencing was blood. CDR3 amino acids: CASSLLGAIQPQHF.